These 27 T cell receptor beta chains were all obtained from the same sample, sequenced in a study of vaccination effects on CD4 cells after COVID-19. This table comes from immunoSEQ multiplex PCR, and its TCRdb copy is limited to in-frame clones, with some not included. The sample shows about 22,000 clones, roughly four fifths of them seen only once. Antigens of these TCRs are unknown. Expansion of antigen-specific CD4+ T cells with viral peptide pools was carried out by the ViraFEST assay before sequencing. Between days 9 and 10 of culture, CD4+ T cells were separated out. PCR-confirmed SARS-CoV-2 infection occurred in the person between March and December 2020. The sequencing used CD4+ T cells from PBMCs cultured with SARS-CoV-2 spike peptides, collected before COVID-19 vaccination. These receptor sequences come from a human donor who had a prior SARS-CoV-2 infection.

The gene calls are TRBV21-1 and TRBJ2-7; TRBD1 is the table's D call, not checked against the DNA. TRBV21-1 is classified as a pseudogene. The length of the CDR3 is 18 residues. CDR3 bases: TGTGCCAGCAGCAGAGTCTCCCGATTCCGGGACAGGATCGACGAGCAGTACTTC. Amino acids: CASSRVSRFRDRIDEQYF.

The chain employs TRBV15 and TRBJ1-2; TRBD1 might be the D (6 bases). CDR3 length: 17 amino acids. V was shortened by 0 bases and J by 4 bases, with 18 bases between the two germline ends. Germline V gene sequence: CDR1 LNHNV, CDR2 YYDKDF (reference sequence). For the CDR3, the DNA is TGTGCCACCAGCAGAGAGATAGTCAGACAGGATCTCTATGGCTACACCTTC. Translation: CATSREIVRQDLYGYTF.

The chain couples TRBV4-3 to TRBJ2-2; D not certain. Trimming removed 4 bases from V and 1 base from J, with 10 bases in between. The CDR3 spans 15 residues. Germline V gene sequence: CDR1 LGHNA, CDR2 YSLEER. The CDR3 spells CASSPQRLNTGELFF. CDR3 DNA: TGCGCCAGCAGCCCCCAACGGTTGAACACCGGGGAGCTGTTTTTT.

V usage is TRBV5-4 and J usage is TRBJ2-5; 11 bases map to TRBD2. Germline CDR1 SGHNT, CDR2 YYREEE (reference sequence). This CDR3 has 19 residues. Germline trimming cut 0 bases from V and 0 bases from J; bases unmatched to any gene: 10. The CDR3, as DNA: TGTGCCAGCAGCTTGGGTATGGCCGGGACTAGCGGTTACCAAGAGACCCAGTACTTC. Amino acid sequence: CASSLGMAGTSGYQETQYF.

This clone was picked up a small number of times. The chain employs TRBV7-8 and TRBJ2-3, with 8 positions matching TRBD2. Losses at the gene ends were 0 bases for V and 2 bases for J; bases not matched to a gene: 13. The germline gives CDR1 SGHVS, CDR2 FQNEAQ. The length of the CDR3 is 19 residues. The CDR3 nucleotides are TGTGCCAGCAGCTTAGCCCGCTTCGGGACTAGAAAATTCACAGATACGCAGTATTTT. Amino acids: CASSLARFGTRKFTDTQYF. Full variable domain (rest looked up from reference TRBV7-8 and TRBJ2-3): GAGVSQSPRYKVAKRGQDVALRCDPISGHVSLFWYQQALGQGPEFLTYFQNEAQLDKSGLPSDRFFAERPEGSVSTLKIQRTQQEDSAVYLCASSLARFGTRKFTDTQYFGPGTRLTVL.

V usage is TRBV6-1 and J usage is TRBJ1-2, with D possibly TRBD1 on 5 matching bases. Trimming left V 3 bases short and J 2 bases short, with 16 bases between. The CDR3 is 16 amino acids. The V gene's germline CDR1 is MNHNS and CDR2 SASEGT. In DNA, the CDR3 is TGTGCCAGCAGTGACGGGTATGGGGCGATCAACTATGGCTACACCTTC. Encoded protein: CASSDGYGAINYGYTF.

The chain has TRBV5-5 and TRBJ2-3; a weak D match, TRBD2 (5 bases). The germline V and J ends were trimmed by 5 bases and 3 bases, with 19 bases remaining between them. This CDR3 spans 16 amino acids. Germline V gives CDR1 SGHKS, CDR2 YYEKEE (reference sequence). The CDR3 here is CASRAGPVFGTDTQYF. The CDR3, as DNA: TGTGCCAGCAGGGCGGGCCCGGTATTTGGTACAGATACGCAGTATTTT.

The chain employs TRBV18 and TRBJ1-1; TRBD1 matches at 9 bases. V dropped 3 bases and J dropped 1; count of bases not matched to a gene: 0. Germline assignment: CDR1 KGHSH and CDR2 LQKENI. The CDR3 loop spans 14 amino acids. The CDR3 DNA is TGTGCCAGCTCACCGACAGGGGGGAACACTGAAGCTTTCTTT. It yields the protein CASSPTGGNTEAFF.

This clone was counted once. J is TRBJ2-7 and V is TRBV3-1 (or the pseudogene TRBV3-2); D gene unclear. V shed 1 base and J shed 4 bases, with 2 bases lying between them. This CDR3 spans 11 amino acids. The V gene's germline CDR1 is LGHDT and CDR2 YNNKEL (reference sequence). The CDR3 region is CASSQAYEQYF. For the CDR3, the DNA is TGTGCCAGCAGCCAAGCTTACGAGCAGTACTTC.

The chain carries TRBV11-3 and TRBJ2-2; D is unclear. The CDR3 has 12 amino acids. Per germline, CDR1 SGHNT and CDR2 YENEEA. V gave up 1 base and J gave up 6 bases, with 3 bases separating them. CDR3 loop: CASSLGAGELFF. CDR3 nucleotides: TGTGCCAGCAGCTTAGGGGCCGGGGAGCTGTTTTTT.

The chain combines TRBV24-1 with TRBJ2-2; 10 bases match TRBD2. Per germline, CDR1 KGHDR and CDR2 SFDVKD. After removal of 8 bases from V and 6 bases from J, the junction contained 5 bases not matched to a gene. The CDR3 covers 14 residues. DNA for the CDR3: TGTGCCACCACAGAAGCGGGAGGGCCCGGGGAGCTGTTTTTT. Translated: CATTEAGGPGELFF.

This clone was seen a handful of times. CDR3 sequence: CASSPGTSGSSQYF. The CDR3 region has the DNA TGTGCCAGCAGTCCCGGGACTAGCGGGAGTTCGCAGTACTTC. The chain links TRBV2 to TRBJ2-7; 14 bases agree with TRBD2. CDR3 size: 14 residues. CDR1 is SNHLY and CDR2 is FYNNEI in the germline V gene. V gave up 5 bases and J gave up 9 bases; unmatched junction bases: 6.

The chain carries TRBV11-2 and TRBJ2-1, with D possibly being TRBD2 (6 bases). This CDR3 has 13 amino acids. The germline V gene has CDR1 SGHAT and CDR2 FQNNGV. Between the trimmed V and J ends, which lost 0 bases and 9 bases, there was a span of 9 bases. CDR3 bases: TGTGCCAGCAGCTTAGATCGGAGGGGTGAGCAGTTCTTC. It encodes CASSLDRRGEQFF.

The chain couples TRBV6-6 to TRBJ2-3; D remains ambiguous. The CDR3 loop spans 14 amino acids. The germline V gene encodes CDR1 MNHNY and CDR2 SVGAGI (reference sequence). Trimming left V 5 bases short and J 2 bases short, with 11 bases between. For the CDR3, the DNA is TGTGCCAGCAGTCGGCCGGGCCACACAGATACGCAGTATTTT. This sequence encodes CASSRPGHTDTQYF.

V and J are TRBV11-2 and TRBJ2-3; 7 bases are shared with TRBD2. The germline V gene encodes CDR1 SGHAT and CDR2 FQNNGV. V lost 0 bases to trimming and J lost 8 bases; unmatched junction nucleotides: 11. CDR3 size: 16 residues. The CDR3 loop reads CASSLDLWLAVGTQYF. CDR3 DNA sequence: TGTGCCAGCAGCTTAGATCTTTGGCTAGCGGTTGGTACGCAGTATTTT.

This sequence joins TRBV27 and TRBJ2-1; possible D gene TRBD1, 5 bases. Trimming stripped 1 base from V and 9 bases from J, with 19 bases between. CDR1 and CDR2 from the germline V gene are MNHEY and SMNVEV (reference sequence). This CDR3 is 16 amino acids long. The CDR3 region has the DNA TGTGCCAGCAGTTTATTCCAGGGTCTACAAGTCAGTGAGCAGTTCTTC. Translated: CASSLFQGLQVSEQFF.

This sequence joins TRBV5-3 and TRBJ2-7, with TRBD2 matching over 13 bases. TRBV5-3 is known as an ORF, though its function is uncertain. J lost 5 bases, V lost 4 bases, and 15 bases had no gene match. CDR3 length: 18 residues. CDR3 region: CARSPITSGREGDNEQYF. CDR3 DNA: TGTGCCAGAAGCCCCATAACTAGCGGGAGGGAAGGGGACAACGAGCAGTACTTC.

This clone appeared a single time. CDR3 DNA sequence: TGTGCCAGCAGTGAATGGCCGCAGTATTTT. It codes for CASSEWPQYF. The chain links TRBV6-1 to TRBJ2-3; D gene unclear. V was pared by 2 bases and J by 10 bases, with 4 bases between. The CDR3 length is 10 residues. Germline V gene data show CDR1 as MNHNS and CDR2 as SASEGT.

The chain carries TRBV10-3 and TRBJ1-2, with 8 positions matching TRBD1. The CDR3 totals 13 residues. Germline lookup yields CDR1 ENHRY and CDR2 SYGVKD. The junction had 8 bases not matched to a gene; V was cut back by 6 bases and J by 8 bases. CDR3 sequence reads: CAIRSGQGYGYTF. CDR3 bases: TGTGCCATCAGGAGCGGACAGGGTTACGGCTACACCTTC.

The chain uses TRBV2 and TRBJ2-2, with D perhaps TRBD2 (6 bases). The CDR3 is 16 residues long. V was pared by 4 bases and J by 1 base, with 13 bases between. Germline CDR1 reads SNHLY; CDR2 reads FYNNEI. As DNA, the CDR3 is TGTGCCAGCAGTGGCGGGGAGGTGGGGAACACCGGGGAGCTGTTTTTT. Amino acids: CASSGGEVGNTGELFF.

The rearrangement uses TRBV19 and TRBJ2-7, with a possible D match to TRBD1 (6 bases). Trimming removed 5 bases from V and 3 bases from J, with 14 bases in between. The germline CDR1 and CDR2 sequences are LNHDA and SQIVND (reference sequence). CDR3 length: 14 amino acids. The CDR3 DNA is TGTGCCAGTAGTCGGGACAATAGCCTCTACGAGCAGTACTTC. Its protein product is CASSRDNSLYEQYF.

The chain uses TRBV5-5 and TRBJ2-3; 10 nucleotides align to TRBD1. Germline V CDR1 and CDR2: SGHKS, YYEKEE (reference sequence). This CDR3 is built from 18 residues. The trim removed 3 bases at V and 1 base at J, leaving 11 bases unmatched. The CDR3 DNA sequence: TGTGCCAGCAGCTCCCGGGACAGGGGATTCGTAGGCACAGATACGCAGTATTTT. It translates to CASSSRDRGFVGTDTQYF.

The V call is TRBV6-5, the J call TRBJ2-1, with D possibly matching TRBD2 (5 bases). This CDR3 has 12 amino acids. V lost 8 bases and J lost 10, with 15 bases in between. Germline loops: CDR1 MNHEY, CDR2 SVGAGI. The CDR3 nucleotides are TGTGCCAGCCCGGGGAGTCTTCAGGAGCAGTTCTTC. Protein product: CASPGSLQEQFF.

J is TRBJ2-5 and V is TRBV11-3; no clear D. This CDR3 has 19 residues. The ends were cut back, 5 bases at V and 3 bases at J, with 28 bases in the middle. Germline values: CDR1 SGHNT, CDR2 YENEEA. The CDR3 protein is CASSKDAVPVRGGKETQYF. The DNA of the CDR3 is TGTGCCAGCAGCAAAGACGCGGTGCCTGTTCGCGGCGGAAAAGAGACCCAGTACTTC.

The genes are TRBV10-3 and TRBJ2-1; D call uncertain. Trimming shortened V by 4 bases and J by 10 bases, and 11 bases separated the two germline ends. The CDR3 spans 12 residues. Germline CDR1 and CDR2: ENHRY and SYGVKD. The CDR3 protein is CAISVAPGEQFF. In DNA, the CDR3 is TGTGCCATCAGTGTAGCCCCAGGAGAGCAGTTCTTC.

The V gene is TRBV19, the J gene TRBJ2-3; D is ambiguous. CDR3 length equals 17 residues. The V end was cut by 3 bases, the J end by 0 bases, with 16 bases between. Germline values: CDR1 LNHDA, CDR2 SQIVND (reference sequence). As DNA, the CDR3 is TGTGCCAGTAGTATTTCGAGTAGACGTATTAGCACAGATACGCAGTATTTT. This gives the protein CASSISSRRISTDTQYF.

The V call is TRBV9, the J call TRBJ2-1; D unresolved. Germline CDR1 and CDR2: SGDLS and YYNGEE. V lost 4 bases and J 6 bases, leaving 11 bases between the germline ends. This CDR3 contains 13 residues. CDR3 region: CASSSPTFNEQFF. In DNA, the CDR3 is TGTGCCAGCAGCTCCCCCACTTTCAATGAGCAGTTCTTC.